The 21 T cell receptor beta chains given below trace back to one sample, sequenced in a study of T cell responses to AZD1222 COVID-19 vaccine (dated by TCRdb to the early 2020s). Library generation was performed with the immunoSEQ multiplex PCR assay. Sourced from immuneACCESS, this table was stored by TCRdb with only in-frame sequences that have V and J called. A share of the clones is absent; for the studies checked, an unresolved V gene accounts for under half, and the remainder has no known explanation. The sample profile shows more than 95,000 clones; approximately 89% of them were found once. The top ten clones comprise around 9% of the sample. The label giving this sample's time point can be read as: baseline before first vaccination. The sequencing used peripheral blood, collected on day 0 of AZD1222 vaccination. These receptor sequences come from an adult in good health.

The chain joins TRBV5-6 to TRBJ2-5, with 10 bases that match TRBD2. There are 15 residues in the CDR3. V lost 1 base to trimming and J lost 5 bases; unmatched junction nucleotides: 5. Germline V gene sequence: CDR1 SGHDT, CDR2 YYEEEE. The CDR3: CASSLRAGGPETQYF. As DNA, the CDR3 is TGTGCCAGCAGCTTGAGAGCGGGGGGGCCGGAGACCCAGTACTTC.

The rearrangement joins TRBV28 to TRBJ1-4; no clear D. The length of the CDR3 is 15 residues. Germline CDR1 and CDR2: MDHEN and SYDVKM. V gave up 10 bases and J gave up 4 bases, with 19 bases separating them. CDR3 coding DNA: TGTGCCACCTTACTCCCCAGGAGAAATAATGAAAAACTGTTTTTT. This gives the protein CATLLPRRNNEKLFF.

The genes are TRBV28 and TRBJ1-3; D gene unclear. CDR1 MDHEN and CDR2 SYDVKM come from the germline V gene. V was shortened by 6 bases and J by 1 base, with 13 bases between the two germline ends. There are 15 residues in the CDR3. The CDR3, as DNA: TGTGCCAGCAGCCTCGGAGGGCCGTCTGGAAACACCATATATTTT. This translates into CASSLGGPSGNTIYF. The whole variable domain, remainder taken from reference TRBV28 and TRBJ1-3, is DVKVTQSSRYLVKRTGEKVFLECVQDMDHENMFWYRQDPGLGLRLIYFSYDVKMKEKGDIPEGYSVSREKKERFSLILESASTNQTSMYLCASSLGGPSGNTIYFGEGSWLTVV.

This clone showed up just once. J is TRBJ2-5 and V is TRBV7-9; D gene unclear. CDR1 is SEHNR, CDR2 FQNEAQ, per germline (reference sequence). V dropped 2 bases and J dropped 4 bases, with 8 bases sitting between them. The CDR3 runs to 13 residues. CDR3 coding DNA: TGTGCCAGCAGCTTACACTCTGCAGAGACCCAGTACTTC. The encoded protein is CASSLHSAETQYF.

This rearrangement joins TRBV28 to TRBJ2-4, with D unclear. The CDR3 runs 14 residues. V shed 2 bases and J shed 0 bases, with 5 bases lying between them. CDR1 is MDHEN, CDR2 SYDVKM, per germline. CDR3 nucleotide sequence: TGTGCCAGCAGTTTACCTTTAGCCAAAAACATTCAGTACTTC. Its translation: CASSLPLAKNIQYF.

The chain joins TRBV9 to TRBJ2-7; D might be TRBD1 or TRBD2, each matching 5 bases. From germline, CDR1 is SGDLS and CDR2 YYNGEE. The V end was cut by 0 bases, the J end by 1 base, with 8 bases between. This CDR3 region has 14 residues. The CDR3 loop reads CASSVGWGSYEQYF. Written as DNA, the CDR3 is TGTGCCAGCAGCGTAGGTTGGGGGTCCTACGAGCAGTACTTC.

V is TRBV2 and J is TRBJ2-5; D unresolved. This CDR3 is built from 13 residues. Trimming stripped 4 bases from V and 5 bases from J, with 11 bases between. Per germline, CDR1 SNHLY and CDR2 FYNNEI. CDR3 coding DNA: TGTGCCAGCAGTGGTCGCGCCAGGGAGACCCAGTACTTC. Encoded protein: CASSGRARETQYF. Supplemented by reference TRBV2 and TRBJ2-5, the full variable domain reads EPEVTQTPSHQVTQMGQEVILRCVPISNHLYFYWYRQILGQKVEFLVSFYNNEISEKSEIFDDQFSVERPDGSNFTLKIRSTKLEDSAMYFCASSGRARETQYFGPGTRLLVL.

This clone was recorded only once. The rearrangement uses TRBV18 and TRBJ2-7; 10 bases are shared with TRBD2. V dropped 5 bases and J dropped 0; count of bases not matched to a gene: 4. The CDR3 is 15 amino acids. From germline, CDR1 is KGHSH and CDR2 LQKENI. The CDR3 region has the DNA TGTGCCAGCTCAGACGGACTAGCGGCCTCCTACGAGCAGTACTTC. Translating it yields CASSDGLAASYEQYF.

This clone was observed a few times. This rearrangement joins TRBV6-5 to TRBJ1-4, with unresolved D. There are 15 residues in the CDR3. CDR1 is MNHEY, CDR2 SVGAGI, per germline. V was cut by 10 bases and J by 7 bases, with 22 bases left in between. The CDR3 DNA sequence: TGTGCCACCAGAACGAGGACCGGAGCTATTGAAAAACTGTTTTTT. The encoded protein is CATRTRTGAIEKLFF.

The chain couples TRBV27 to TRBJ2-7; no clear D. Trimming took off 1 base at V and 0 bases at J, with 7 bases between the two ends. The CDR3 covers 14 residues. CDR1 is MNHEY and CDR2 is SMNVEV in the germline V gene (reference sequence). CDR3 region: CASSLFTDSYEQYF. The CDR3 DNA is TGTGCCAGCAGTTTATTTACAGACTCCTACGAGCAGTACTTC.

The rearrangement joins TRBV20-1 to TRBJ1-2, with D uncertain. Germline loops: CDR1 DFQATT, CDR2 SNEGSKA (reference sequence). Trimming shortened V by 8 bases and J by 7 bases, and 5 bases separated the two germline ends. The length of the CDR3 is 8 residues. The CDR3 loop reads CSRTGYTF. CDR3 DNA sequence: TGCAGTAGAACTGGCTACACCTTC.

The rearrangement joins TRBV7-5 to TRBJ2-7; TRBD1, the D gene given by the table, was not confirmed from the DNA. TRBV7-5 is given as a pseudogene. CDR3 length equals 20 residues. The CDR3 sequence is CARSLGQALLLRRHSYEQYF. CDR3 nucleotide sequence: TGTGCCAGAAGCTTGGGACAGGCTCTTCTCCTACGTCGTCACTCCTACGAGCAGTACTTC.

The V gene is TRBV6-5, the J gene TRBJ2-1, with a tentative D call TRBD2 (6 bases). The germline V gene has CDR1 MNHEY and CDR2 SVGAGI. This CDR3 has 14 amino acids. V shed 4 bases and J shed 7 bases, with 14 bases lying between them. This CDR3 is CASSSPGLRNEQFF. In DNA, the CDR3 is TGTGCCAGCAGTTCCCCTGGACTACGTAATGAGCAGTTCTTC.

This chain joins TRBV7-8 and TRBJ2-5, with D hard to call. Germline loops: CDR1 SGHVS, CDR2 FQNEAQ. This CDR3 comprises 13 residues. Between the trimmed V and J ends, which lost 1 base and 5 bases, there was a span of 8 bases. CDR3 sequence (DNA): TGTGCCAGCAGCTTAGGTCAGACGGAGACCCAGTACTTC. It specifies CASSLGQTETQYF.

This clone showed up just a few times. The J gene is TRBJ2-1, the V gene TRBV4-2; unclear D gene. V was pared by 0 bases and J by 5 bases, with 17 bases between. The CDR3 is 17 amino acids. Looked up from germline, CDR1 is LGHNA and CDR2 is YNFKEQ. The CDR3, as DNA: TGTGCCAGCAGCCAAGAGGGCGACTGGCAGGCGCACAATGAGCAGTTCTTC. It specifies CASSQEGDWQAHNEQFF.

This chain joins TRBV6-2 or TRBV6-3 and TRBJ1-2, with 7 bases lining up with TRBD1. The CDR3 totals 15 residues. Germline assignment: CDR1 MNHEY and CDR2 SVGEGT. The trim removed 5 bases at V and 2 bases at J, leaving 8 bases unmatched. CDR3 protein: CASSDFLQGNYGYTF. The CDR3 nucleotides read TGTGCCAGCAGTGATTTCCTACAGGGGAACTATGGCTACACCTTC.

V is TRBV19 and J is TRBJ1-4; 7 nucleotides line up with TRBD1. V was pared by 10 bases and J by 7 bases, with 9 bases of the junction left unmatched. This CDR3 has 13 residues. Germline CDR1 reads LNHDA; CDR2 reads SQIVND (reference sequence). In nucleotides, the CDR3 is TGTGCCACTACAGGGACAGAGGTTGAAAAACTGTTTTTT. This translates into CATTGTEVEKLFF.

This sequence joins TRBV29-1 and TRBJ2-7, with a tentative D call TRBD1 (6 bases). Trimming removed 2 bases at V and 3 bases at J, with 11 bases between. The CDR3 extends over 13 amino acids. Per the germline V gene, CDR1 is SQVTM and CDR2 is ANQGSEA. The CDR3: CSVEITGNYEQYF. Here the CDR3 DNA reads TGCAGCGTTGAAATAACAGGGAACTACGAGCAGTACTTC.

Relative to its sample, this clone is medium-sized. The gene calls are TRBV6-2 or TRBV6-3 and TRBJ2-2; TRBD2 is a possible D gene (6 bases). The CDR3 sequence is 13 residues long. V lost 5 bases and J lost 3, with 7 bases in between. The germline V gene has CDR1 MNHEY and CDR2 SVGEGT. CDR3 residues: CASSPGDTGELFF. The CDR3 DNA reads TGTGCCAGCAGTCCGGGGGACACCGGGGAGCTGTTTTTT.

This rearrangement joins TRBV7-9 to TRBJ1-4, with D possibly matching TRBD1 (5 bases). Germline assignment: CDR1 SEHNR and CDR2 FQNEAQ (reference sequence). V was clipped by 5 bases and J by 8 bases, with 18 bases between them. The CDR3 totals 15 residues. CDR3 bases: TGTGCCAGCAGCCGACCGGGGCAGGGTGACGAAAAACTGTTTTTT. Translated, it gives CASSRPGQGDEKLFF. The full variable domain, in which reference TRBV7-9 and TRBJ1-4 provide the parts outside the CDR3, is DTGVSQNPRHKITKRGQNVTFRCDPISEHNRLYWYRQTLGQGPEFLTYFQNEAQLEKSRLLSDRFSAERPKGSFSTLEIQRTEQGDSAMYLCASSRPGQGDEKLFFGSGTQLSVL.

V is TRBV4-2 and J is TRBJ2-2; a possible D gene is TRBD2 (5 bases). The CDR3 has 16 amino acids. Germline CDR1 is LGHNA and CDR2 is YNFKEQ. V gave up 1 base and J gave up 3 bases, with 12 bases separating them. The CDR3, as DNA: TGTGCCAGCAGCCAAGGGGGTCTAGCTTACACCGGGGAGCTGTTTTTT. This codes for CASSQGGLAYTGELFF.